This T cell receptor beta chain was recovered during a study of regulatory T cells in long-lasting Graves disease. About the study: The study enrolled newly diagnosed Graves' patients on antithyroid drugs under 3 months. Study-wide results and limits: Persistent Graves' disease cases displayed lower TCR diversity than newly diagnosed ones. Persistent disease preferred TRBV28, TRBJ1-2 and TRBJ2-5; new disease, TRBV20-1 and TRBJ2-1.

TCR beta libraries were built with iRepertoire HTBI primers and Arm-PCR of CDR3 regions. MiXCR was run by TCRdb on the multiplex PCR reads, yielding one entry per CDR3 protein. The sample lists fewer than 350,000 distinct CDR3 sequences, over 15% occurring once. As for this clonotype: Antigen specificity is unknown.

V shed 3 bases and J shed 7 bases, with 15 bases lying between them. Germline-derived CDR1 and CDR2 are SNHLY and FYNNEI. This CDR3 region has 14 residues. Time point denoted: newly diagnosed GD, antithyroid drugs for less than 3 months. RNA extracted from PBMCs served as the sequencing template. The specimen comprised peripheral blood mononuclear cells (PBMCs), sampled at new diagnosis, from a patient treated with antithyroid drugs. The source of this sequence is a female donor with Graves disease. The J gene is TRBJ1-1, the V gene TRBV2; D is perhaps TRBD1 (5 bases). DNA of the CDR3: TGTGCCAGCAGTGAGAGGGGCAAGGTCAGTGAAGCTTTCTTT. Translating it yields CASSERGKVSEAFF.